What follows are 12 T cell receptor beta chains derived from one specimen sequenced in a study of cytomegalovirus exposure and HLA in healthy donors. The PCR used 60 Vbeta and 13 Jbeta primers. Generated by immunoSEQ multiplex PCR, the TCRdb table keeps only in-frame clones and is missing some. The data contain 100,000 or so clones, 83% of them singletons. Sample: PBMCs. Source of these receptors: a man aged 18-30 years in good health and CMV-seronegative.

The V call is TRBV27, the J call TRBJ1-4, with 7 nucleotides matching TRBD1. Trimming took 6 bases from V and 4 from J; bases not matched to a gene: 8. Per germline, CDR1 MNHEY and CDR2 SMNVEV (reference sequence). This CDR3 comprises 15 residues. Written as DNA, the CDR3 is TGTGCCAGCAGCCAAAGACAGGGAAGTAATGAAAAACTGTTTTTT. It codes for CASSQRQGSNEKLFF.

The chain couples TRBV10-3 to TRBJ2-1, with D maybe TRBD2 (6 bases). Trimming cost V 8 bases and J 5 bases, with 16 bases left between them. CDR3 length: 14 residues. CDR1 and CDR2 from the germline V gene are ENHRY and SYGVKD. The CDR3 coding sequence is TGTGCCATCGGCCCTCCGACTAGGAACAATGAGCAGTTCTTC. This translates into CAIGPPTRNNEQFF.

Within the sample, this clone is medium-sized (0.01 to 0.1%). This specimen includes other DNA sequences encoding the same CDR3. The V and J genes are TRBV6-4 and TRBJ2-2; 9 positions match TRBD2. The CDR3 spans 14 residues. V lost 4 bases, J lost 3 bases, and 0 bases stayed unmatched. CDR1 MRHNA and CDR2 SNTAGT come from the germline V gene. The CDR3 nucleotides read TGTGCCAGCAGTGTAGCGGGAGACACCGGGGAGCTGTTTTTT. Its translation: CASSVAGDTGELFF.

Here the CDR3 reads CASSNRDGELFF. CDR3 DNA: TGTGCCAGCAGCAACCGGGACGGGGAGCTGTTTTTT. This chain uses TRBV5-4 with TRBJ2-2, with D tentatively TRBD2 (5 bases). This CDR3 is built from 12 residues. Germline lookup yields CDR1 SGHNT and CDR2 YYREEE (reference sequence). V lost 4 bases and J 7 bases, leaving 8 bases between the germline ends.

The chain is built from TRBV19 and TRBJ1-3; D gene ambiguous. Germline loops: CDR1 LNHDA, CDR2 SQIVND (reference sequence). CDR3 size: 15 residues. V dropped 5 bases and J dropped 0 bases, with 11 bases sitting between them. CDR3 amino acids: CASSWAANSGNTIYF. In DNA form, the CDR3 reads TGTGCCAGTAGTTGGGCCGCAAACTCTGGAAACACCATATATTTT.

This chain joins TRBV7-9 and TRBJ1-1; 9 bases fit TRBD1. V shed 7 bases and J 3 bases; nucleotides not matched to a gene: 3. Germline assignment: CDR1 SEHNR and CDR2 FQNEAQ (reference sequence). The CDR3 extends over 13 amino acids. In nucleotides, the CDR3 is TGTGCCAGCATCGGACAGGGGTACACTGAAGCTTTCTTT. Residues: CASIGQGYTEAFF. Based on the CDR3 plus reference TRBV7-9 and TRBJ1-1, the full variable domain is DTGVSQNPRHKITKRGQNVTFRCDPISEHNRLYWYRQTLGQGPEFLTYFQNEAQLEKSRLLSDRFSAERPKGSFSTLEIQRTEQGDSAMYLCASIGQGYTEAFFGQGTRLTVV.

V usage is TRBV27 and J usage is TRBJ1-1; 11 bases line up with TRBD1. The CDR3 is 14 residues long. After removal of 6 bases from V and 4 bases from J, the junction contained 4 bases not matched to a gene. Germline CDR1 MNHEY, CDR2 SMNVEV (reference sequence). CDR3 DNA sequence: TGTGCCAGCAGGTGGACAGGGGGCGGCACTGAAGCTTTCTTT. This translates into CASRWTGGGTEAFF.

The CDR3 DNA follows: TGTGCCAGCAGCCATGGAGGGGTGAACACCGGGGAGCTGTTTTTT. Its protein is CASSHGGVNTGELFF. The rearrangement joins TRBV7-8 to TRBJ2-2, with D possibly matching TRBD2 (6 bases). In germline, CDR1 is SGHVS, CDR2 FQNEAQ. Trimming stripped 5 bases from V and 1 base from J, with 11 bases between. The CDR3 has 15 amino acids.

V is TRBV25-1 and J is TRBJ2-1; 7 nucleotides line up with TRBD2. The CDR3 covers 15 residues. The V segment lost 6 bases and the J segment 8 bases; nucleotides outside the gene matches: 13. Germline values: CDR1 MGHDK, CDR2 SYGVNS. In DNA, the CDR3 is TGTGCCAGCAGCCCGGGACTACTCTTGGACGATGAGCAGTTCTTC. Amino acid sequence: CASSPGLLLDDEQFF.

The count of this clone is one. The chain is built from TRBV6-6 and TRBJ2-1; possible D gene TRBD1, 8 bases. Germline lookup yields CDR1 MNHNY and CDR2 SVGAGI (reference sequence). V was pared by 1 base and J by 7 bases, with 14 bases between. The CDR3 length is 15 residues. The CDR3 bases are TGTGCCAGCAGTTACTTAGACAGGGGACTAAATGAGCAGTTCTTC. It encodes CASSYLDRGLNEQFF.

The genes are TRBV12-5 and TRBJ2-1; D is possibly TRBD2 (7 bases). CDR3 size: 19 residues. Deletions cut 5 bases from V and 6 bases from J, with 29 bases between. Looked up from germline, CDR1 is LGHNT and CDR2 is FRNRAP. The CDR3 region has the DNA TGTGCTAGTGGTCCCGATCGGGGGGCCGAATACAGTCGGGTCAATGAGCAGTTCTTC. This encodes CASGPDRGAEYSRVNEQFF.

This clone was observed once. The genes are TRBV15 and TRBJ2-1, with TRBD2 identical over 14 bases. Germline-derived CDR1 and CDR2 are LNHNV and YYDKDF (reference sequence). V was clipped by 3 bases and J by 6 bases; unmatched bases: 7. This CDR3 comprises 17 residues. The CDR3 nucleotides are TGTGCCACCAGCAGTTTCCGGGGACTAGCGGGAGTCAATGAGCAGTTCTTC. Residues: CATSSFRGLAGVNEQFF.